The 26 T cell receptor beta chains listed next were all sequenced from one sample in a study of CXCR3-negative and CXCR3-positive naive CD8 T cells. Study-level results: Naive cells with CXCR3 showed TRB CDR3s that were more hydrophobic than those in CXCR3-negative naive cells.

UMI-tagged TRB cDNA libraries were built via 5' RACE. TCRdb processed the 5' RACE reads again and assigns one entry to each CDR3 protein, with no DNA. Here the sample table reports fewer than 65,000 distinct CDR3 sequences. These receptors lack a known antigen. The specimen was naive CXCR3+ CD8+ T cells from blood. Documented subset: CD45RO-CCR7+CD27+CD95- naive CD8+ T cells expressing CXCR3 (TNR3+). The receptors derive from a human donor in good health. Some clones in this sample may be carry-over from other donors' samples.

The chain is built from TRBV28 and TRBJ2-7; with no DNA, the TCRdb D assignment of TRBD1 cannot be verified. Germline V CDR1 and CDR2: MDHEN, SYDVKM. There are 15 residues in the CDR3. The CDR3 protein is CASSLRGQLTYEQYF.

The V and J genes are TRBV7-8 and TRBJ2-5; as DNA is missing, the TRBD1 call by TCRdb cannot be tested. Germline CDR1 is SGHVS and CDR2 is FQNEAQ. CDR3 length: 17 amino acids. CDR3 protein: CASSPPGARGYQETQYF. The complete variable domain, with remaining parts taken from reference TRBV7-8 and TRBJ2-5, reads GAGVSQSPRYKVAKRGQDVALRCDPISGHVSLFWYQQALGQGPEFLTYFQNEAQLDKSGLPSDRFFAERPEGSVSTLKIQRTQQEDSAVYLCASSPPGARGYQETQYFGPGTRLLVL.

The chain is built from TRBV29-1 and TRBJ1-1; TCRdb outputs TRBD1, but without DNA this stays unchecked. This CDR3 comprises 17 residues. Germline values: CDR1 SQVTM, CDR2 ANQGSEA. The CDR3 protein is CSVEGSLGHLMNTEAFF.

The genes are TRBV20-1 and TRBJ1-6. Germline V gene data show CDR1 as DFQATT and CDR2 as SNEGSKA (reference sequence). This CDR3 spans 16 amino acids. The CDR3 loop reads CSAQPGGSLENSPLHF.

V gene TRBV14 combines with J gene TRBJ2-7. This CDR3 comprises 11 residues. In germline, CDR1 is SGHDN, CDR2 FVKESK. The CDR3 sequence is CASSHGYEQYF.

The chain has TRBV7-2 and TRBJ2-1; TCRdb reports TRBD1, a call that lacks DNA to check it against. Per germline, CDR1 SGHTA and CDR2 FQGNSA. This CDR3 has 15 amino acids. CDR3: CASSPTGGSYNEQFF.

The chain combines TRBV28 with TRBJ2-7; TCRdb's D gene call, TRBD1, goes unchecked for lack of DNA. Germline CDR1 and CDR2: MDHEN and SYDVKM. This CDR3 comprises 14 residues. The CDR3 spells CVSSRPEVRSEQYF. Together with reference TRBV28 and TRBJ2-7, the CDR3 gives the full variable domain: DVKVTQSSRYLVKRTGEKVFLECVQDMDHENMFWYRQDPGLGLRLIYFSYDVKMKEKGDIPEGYSVSREKKERFSLILESASTNQTSMYLCVSSRPEVRSEQYFGPGTRLTVT.

The chain uses TRBV12-3 or TRBV12-4 and TRBJ1-2; TCRdb calls TRBD1, which cannot be checked without DNA. The CDR3 spans 13 residues. CDR3 in amino acids: CASSLGTTYGYTF.

V usage is TRBV28 and J usage is TRBJ2-3; TCRdb selects TRBD1, and the lack of DNA leaves this call unchecked. The germline CDR1 and CDR2 sequences are MDHEN and SYDVKM. The CDR3 contains 16 residues. The CDR3 sequence: CASSWPRDRSTDTQYF.

The chain's CDR3 is CSANRDRVSNEQFF. This chain uses TRBV20-1 with TRBJ2-1; TCRdb gives TRBD1 as the D gene, but with no DNA this cannot be confirmed. The CDR3 sequence is 14 residues long. The germline gives CDR1 DFQATT, CDR2 SNEGSKA (reference sequence).

V usage is TRBV7-6 and J usage is TRBJ2-7; TCRdb selects TRBD1, and the lack of DNA leaves this call unchecked. The CDR3 is made up of 16 amino acids. The germline V gene encodes CDR1 SGHVS and CDR2 FNYEAQ. The CDR3 region is CASSLIPKTGDHEQYF.

The V gene is TRBV29-1, the J gene TRBJ2-1; as DNA is missing, the TRBD1 call by TCRdb cannot be tested. Germline assignment: CDR1 SQVTM and CDR2 ANQGSEA. CDR3 size: 12 residues. The CDR3 protein is CSVVEQGSEQFF.

The chain uses TRBV6-1 and TRBJ2-3; TCRdb outputs TRBD1, but without DNA this stays unchecked. The CDR3 is 14 amino acids. Germline V gives CDR1 MNHNS, CDR2 SASEGT. This CDR3 reads CASSEAGGVDTQYF.

The V call is TRBV20-1, the J call TRBJ1-2; checking the TCRdb D call of TRBD1 is not possible without DNA. Germline CDR1 reads DFQATT; CDR2 reads SNEGSKA (reference sequence). This CDR3 region has 13 residues. This chain's CDR3 is CSARTGADYGYTF.

J is TRBJ2-1 and V is TRBV4-2; the D gene TCRdb calls, TRBD2, cannot be checked with no DNA. Germline CDR1 LGHNA, CDR2 YNFKEQ. This CDR3 contains 19 residues. The CDR3 reads CASSQDTAGSATWGDEQFF.

This chain uses TRBV28 with TRBJ2-5; TCRdb's assignment of TRBD1 cannot be checked, as there is no DNA. Germline V gives CDR1 MDHEN, CDR2 SYDVKM. The CDR3 totals 13 residues. The CDR3 sequence is CASSPRTGETQYF.

This chain links TRBV4-2 with TRBJ2-7; there is no DNA to check the TCRdb D call of TRBD2. CDR1 LGHNA and CDR2 YNFKEQ come from the germline V gene. This CDR3 spans 17 amino acids. CDR3 region: CASSQSLPDRGSYEQYF.

The chain employs TRBV14 and TRBJ2-1; TCRdb designates TRBD1, a call that cannot be tested without DNA. CDR3 length: 13 residues. Germline-derived CDR1 and CDR2 are SGHDN and FVKESK. CDR3: CASSSGPYNEQFF.

The chain is built from TRBV13 and TRBJ2-5. The CDR3 is 13 residues long. CDR1 is PRHDT and CDR2 is FYEKMQ in the germline V gene (reference sequence). CDR3 residues: CASSPNPTETQYF.

The rearrangement joins TRBV20-1 to TRBJ2-1; absent DNA, TCRdb's TRBD1 call cannot be checked. Germline V gene data show CDR1 as DFQATT and CDR2 as SNEGSKA (reference sequence). The CDR3 covers 15 residues. The CDR3 loop is CSARRLGGDYNEQFF.

The gene calls are TRBV30 and TRBJ2-1; TCRdb proposes TRBD1, but this gene call is untestable without DNA. CDR1 is GTSNPN and CDR2 is SVGIG in the germline V gene (reference sequence). The CDR3 extends over 15 amino acids. Here the CDR3 reads CAWSVLGRDANEQFF.

The chain carries TRBV5-6 and TRBJ2-2; the TRBD1 assignment by TCRdb is unverifiable without DNA. This CDR3 has 15 residues. The germline gives CDR1 SGHDT, CDR2 YYEEEE. The chain's CDR3 is CASSWDRDGTGELFF.

The chain has TRBV7-9 and TRBJ1-1; absent DNA, TCRdb's TRBD1 call cannot be checked. Germline V gene sequence: CDR1 SEHNR, CDR2 FQNEAQ (reference sequence). The CDR3 runs 13 residues. The CDR3 is CASSSRQDLEAFF.

The V gene is TRBV27, the J gene TRBJ2-3; checking the TCRdb D call of TRBD1 is not possible without DNA. The CDR3 totals 15 residues. Germline assignment: CDR1 MNHEY and CDR2 SMNVEV (reference sequence). CDR3 residues: CASSLGRTGTDTQYF.

J is TRBJ2-5 and V is TRBV28. The CDR3 runs to 11 residues. Germline assignment: CDR1 MDHEN and CDR2 SYDVKM. The CDR3 here is CASSLGETQYF.

J is TRBJ2-7 and V is TRBV5-1; TCRdb calls TRBD1, which cannot be checked without DNA. The germline V gene encodes CDR1 SGHRS and CDR2 YFSETQ. The CDR3 length is 14 residues. This chain's CDR3 is CASSLGEGAGEQYF.